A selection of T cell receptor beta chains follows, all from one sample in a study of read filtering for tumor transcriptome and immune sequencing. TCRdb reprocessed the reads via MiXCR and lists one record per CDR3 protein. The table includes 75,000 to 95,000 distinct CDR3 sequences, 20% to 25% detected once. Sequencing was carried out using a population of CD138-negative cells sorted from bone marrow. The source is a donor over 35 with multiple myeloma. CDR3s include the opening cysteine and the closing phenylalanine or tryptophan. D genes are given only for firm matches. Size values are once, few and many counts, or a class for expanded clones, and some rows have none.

TGTGCCAGCAGCTTAACGATCAGCACAGATACGCAGTATTTT,CASSLTISTDTQYF,TRBJ2-3,TRBV11-2,-,-
TGCAGTGCTAGCGGGGGGGTTCAAGAGACCCAGTACTTC,CSASGGVQETQYF,TRBJ2-5,TRBV20-1,few,TRBD2
TGTGCCAGCAGGACTAGCGGGGGTTTGTACGAGCAGTACTTC,CASRTSGGLYEQYF,TRBJ2-7,TRBV6-1,-,TRBD2
TGTGCCAGCAGTCTGACTAGAGGGGGTTGCAATGAGCAGTTCTTC,CASSLTRGGCNEQFF,TRBJ2-1,TRBV2,many,-
TGCAGTGCTACCCAGGGCGTAAATTCACCCCTCCACTTT,CSATQGVNSPLHF,TRBJ1-6,TRBV20-1,many,-
TGCGCCAGCAGCCCGACTAGCTCCACCGGGGAGCTGTTTTTT,CASSPTSSTGELFF,TRBJ2-2,TRBV5-1,many,TRBD2
TGCGCCAGCACCCAGGGGGGAGCCTTTGGGAACACTGAAGCTTTCTTT,CASTQGGAFGNTEAFF,TRBJ1-1,TRBV5-1,many,TRBD1
TGTGCCAGCAGCTTAATGGGGGGGCGGGAGAGCAATCAGCCCCAGCATTTT,CASSLMGGRESNQPQHF,TRBJ1-5,TRBV7-8,few,-
TGTGCCAGCAGTTCCCTTCAGGGGGCTGAGACCCAGTACTTC,CASSSLQGAETQYF,TRBJ2-5,TRBV28,-,TRBD1
TGCAGTGCTGAAACGCCGGGGGCTACCGGGGAGCTGTTTTTT,CSAETPGATGELFF,TRBJ2-2,TRBV20-1,few,-
TGCAGCGTCGCAAGGGGACGGACCGTCGGCACAGATACGCAGTATTTT,CSVARGRTVGTDTQYF,TRBJ2-3,TRBV29-1,many,-
TGTGCCAGCTCCGGGACAGGAAATGAAAAACTGTTTTTT,CASSGTGNEKLFF,TRBJ1-4,TRBV2,many,TRBD1
TGTGCCAGCACCCTCGCACTCGCCCAAGAGACCCAGTACTTC,CASTLALAQETQYF,TRBJ2-5,TRBV5-5,few,-
TGTGCCAGCAGCCCCCGGGGGCTACAAGAGACCCAGTACTTC,CASSPRGLQETQYF,TRBJ2-5,TRBV7-9,few,-
TGCGCCAGCAGCTTGGTTTCAGCGGGGGGGCCCAATGAGCAGTTCTTC,CASSLVSAGGPNEQFF,TRBJ2-1,TRBV5-1,many,TRBD2
TGCAGCGTCTTAGGACAGGGGCCCTACAATGAGCAGTTCTTC,CSVLGQGPYNEQFF,TRBJ2-1,TRBV29-1,-,TRBD1
TGCGCCAGCAGCCAAGATATCGCCGGGGCCCGAGGGCAGCCCCAGCATTTT,CASSQDIAGARGQPQHF,TRBJ1-5,TRBV4-1,few,-
TGTGCCAGCAGCCACGGACAGGGTGAGCAGTACTTC,CASSHGQGEQYF,TRBJ2-7,TRBV3-1,many,TRBD1
TGTGCCAGCACTACAGGGGGTTGGGCTCAGCCCCAGCATTTT,CASTTGGWAQPQHF,TRBJ1-5,TRBV6-2/TRBV6-3,few,TRBD1
TGTGCCAGCAGCCAAGTAACAGGGGGCTGGGGCTACACCTTC,CASSQVTGGWGYTF,TRBJ1-2,TRBV14,many,TRBD1
TGCAGCGTGGGGGACACCCTGAACACTGAAGCTTTCTTT,CSVGDTLNTEAFF,TRBJ1-1,TRBV29-1,many,-
TGTGCCAGCAGCTTCCAGGGGAGCGACTACGAGCAGTACTTC,CASSFQGSDYEQYF,TRBJ2-7,TRBV7-2,many,-
TGCAGCGCCAGAGGGGGGCTAGCAAATGAGCAGTTCTTC,CSARGGLANEQFF,TRBJ2-1,TRBV20-1,many,-
TGTGCCAGCAGTTCAACAAATACGAATGAGCAGTTCTTC,CASSSTNTNEQFF,TRBJ2-1,TRBV28,many,-
TGTGCCAGCAGTGAAGCGAGGGACCGGGAAGCTTTCTTT,CASSEARDREAFF,TRBJ1-1,TRBV6-1,-,-
TGTGCCAGCAGCTTCGAAACAGGGTCAGGCAATCAGCCCCAGCATTTT,CASSFETGSGNQPQHF,TRBJ1-5,TRBV11-2,many,-
TGTGCCTGGAGTTTTACCTTGCGGACTGAAGCTTTCTTT,CAWSFTLRTEAFF,TRBJ1-1,TRBV30,many,-
TGTGCCAGCAGCCAAGTCACGGGACGTCCGGGGGAGCTGTTTTTT,CASSQVTGRPGELFF,TRBJ2-2,TRBV4-2,many,-
TGCGCCAGCAGCTTCGGTCAGGGTTTCTCTGAAGCTTTCTTT,CASSFGQGFSEAFF,TRBJ1-1,TRBV5-1,many,-
TGTGCCAGCAGTTTTCATCAGGCCCTGGAGACCCAGTACTTC,CASSFHQALETQYF,TRBJ2-5,TRBV12-3/TRBV12-4,medium-sized,-
TGTGCCAGCAGTTTTGGGGGTTCACAGCCCCAGCATTTT,CASSFGGSQPQHF,TRBJ1-5,TRBV12-3/TRBV12-4,many,-
TGTGCCAGCAGCTTACATGGCTACACCTTC,CASSLHGYTF,TRBJ1-2,TRBV7-9,many,-
TGTGCCAGCAGCCCGACAGGGGTTGGGAATCAGCCCCAGCATTTT,CASSPTGVGNQPQHF,TRBJ1-5,TRBV28,many,TRBD1
TGTGCCAGCACTACCAGGGGTTATAGCAATCAGCCCCAGCATTTT,CASTTRGYSNQPQHF,TRBJ1-5,TRBV12-3/TRBV12-4,-,-
TGTGCCAGCAGCCCCGGGACAGGGAGAAATCAGCCCCAGCATTTT,CASSPGTGRNQPQHF,TRBJ1-5,TRBV27,many,TRBD1
TGTGCCAGTCAACCAGACAGTGTTTCCAAAAACATTCAGTACTTC,CASQPDSVSKNIQYF,TRBJ2-4,TRBV2,many,-
TGCAGTGCTGGAGGGCAAGTAGCTAACTATGGCTACACCTTC,CSAGGQVANYGYTF,TRBJ1-2,TRBV20-1,-,-
TGTGCCAGCAGCTCCGGACAGGGGCAGGGTCAGCCCCAGCATTTT,CASSSGQGQGQPQHF,TRBJ1-5,TRBV7-2,many,TRBD1
TGCGCCAGCAGCCAGCCGTGGGACAGGAGAGTTTTT,CASSQPWDRRVF,TRBJ1-4,TRBV4-1,-,TRBD1
TGTGCCAGCAGCCAGGACGGACTAGCGGGGACCACCGGGGAGCTGTTTTTT,CASSQDGLAGTTGELFF,TRBJ2-2,TRBV3-1,few,TRBD2
TGTGCCAGCAGCTCGTTTGGGGGGACATCCTACGAGCAGTACTTC,CASSSFGGTSYEQYF,TRBJ2-7,TRBV13,many,-
TGTGCCAGCAGCGTAGCGGGGACTAGCACAGATACGCAGTATTTT,CASSVAGTSTDTQYF,TRBJ2-3,TRBV9,-,-
TGTGCCAGTAGTATTGGGAACACTGAAGCTTTCTTT,CASSIGNTEAFF,TRBJ1-1,TRBV19,many,-
TGTGCCTGGAGTGTACAGGTAGGAGAGACCCAGTACTTC,CAWSVQVGETQYF,TRBJ2-5,TRBV30,many,-
TGTGCCAGCAGCCGCAAGGGGGTGGAAAAAGCTCTCTTT,CASSRKGVEKALF,TRBJ1-1,TRBV3-1,-,-
TGTGCCAGCAGTTTCCCCGGGACAGGGAAAGATACGCAGTATTTT,CASSFPGTGKDTQYF,TRBJ2-3,TRBV28,few,TRBD1
TGTGCCAGCAGCCCTCGGGCAGCAACTAATGAAAAACTGTTTTTT,CASSPRAATNEKLFF,TRBJ1-4,TRBV7-2,many,-
TGTGCCAGTAGACCTCCGGGGGCTGGGGCCAACGTCCTGACTTTC,CASRPPGAGANVLTF,TRBJ2-6,TRBV19,many,-
TGTGCCAGCAGCGTAGGAGGGGACACTGAAGCTTTCTTT,CASSVGGDTEAFF,TRBJ1-1,TRBV9,many,-
TGTGCCAGCATGACGGCAACCTACGAGCAGTACTTC,CASMTATYEQYF,TRBJ2-7,TRBV27,many,-
TGTGCCAGCAGTTTAGCAGGCCACTCTGGGGCCAACGTCCTGACTTTC,CASSLAGHSGANVLTF,TRBJ2-6,TRBV28,-,-
TGCGCCAGCAGCTTTCAGGGGGCGGTGAACACCGGGGAGCTGTTTTTT,CASSFQGAVNTGELFF,TRBJ2-2,TRBV5-1,many,TRBD1
TGCGCCAGCAGCCTGGGACCTACGAACACCGGGGAGCTGTTTTTT,CASSLGPTNTGELFF,TRBJ2-2,TRBV7-3,many,-